This note documents a single TCR beta chain sequence. The entry originates in a study of T cell responses to AZD1222 COVID-19 vaccine. Per germline, CDR1 LGHDT and CDR2 YNNKEL (reference sequence). The CDR3 runs to 16 residues. Germline trimming cut 7 bases from V and 5 bases from J; bases unmatched to any gene: 16. This table comes from immunoSEQ multiplex PCR, and its TCRdb copy is limited to in-frame clones, with some not included. Among about 130,000 clones listed, about nine tenths were seen once. The analysis combined second doses at about 4 or about 12 weeks. This clonotype was sampled from an adult who received the AZD1222 COVID-19 vaccine. The genes are TRBV3-1 (or the pseudogene TRBV3-2) and TRBJ1-2, with 7 bases aligning to TRBD1. The sequenced sample was peripheral blood, obtained 28 days after the second AZD1222 dose. The CDR3 DNA follows: TGTGCCAGCACCCCAGGAAGGGGCAGGGGGGATTATGGCTACACCTTC. Translation gives CASTPGRGRGDYGYTF.